This T cell receptor (beta chain) came from a study of shared clonotypes between healthy human individuals. V gave up 5 bases and J gave up 0 bases, with 15 bases separating them. The CDR3 extends over 16 amino acids. Germline CDR1 and CDR2: SGHDT and YYEEEE. It was at deep level that the assay was run. Profiled with immunoSEQ multiplex PCR; TCRdb holds only in-frame clones, not every one. The sample carries approximately 2,000,000 clones, just under 95% recorded once. This clone has a single count. The rearrangement links TRBV5-6 to TRBJ1-5, with D maybe TRBD1 (5 bases). This TCR was recovered from a man younger than 30 in good health. Some clones in this sample may be carry-over from other donors' samples. Sequenced: naive CD4+ T cells from PBMCs. The subset here: CD45RA+ positively selected. This CDR3 reads CASSRPGQPSNQPQHF. The CDR3 bases are TGTGCCAGCAGTCGACCTGGACAACCTAGCAATCAGCCCCAGCATTTT.